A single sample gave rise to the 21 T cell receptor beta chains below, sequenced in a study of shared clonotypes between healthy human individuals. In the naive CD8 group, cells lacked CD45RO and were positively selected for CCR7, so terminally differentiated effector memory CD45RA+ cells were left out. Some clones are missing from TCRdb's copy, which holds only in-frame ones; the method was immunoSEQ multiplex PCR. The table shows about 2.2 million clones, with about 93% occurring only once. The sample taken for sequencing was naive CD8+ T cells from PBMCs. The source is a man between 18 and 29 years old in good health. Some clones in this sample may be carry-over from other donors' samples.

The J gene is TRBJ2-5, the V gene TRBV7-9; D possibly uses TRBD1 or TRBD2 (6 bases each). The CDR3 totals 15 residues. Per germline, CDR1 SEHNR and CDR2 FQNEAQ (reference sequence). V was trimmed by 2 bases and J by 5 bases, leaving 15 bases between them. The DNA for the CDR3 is TGTGCCAGCAGCTTATGGTCGGGGGCGCGGGAGACCCAGTACTTC. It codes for CASSLWSGARETQYF.

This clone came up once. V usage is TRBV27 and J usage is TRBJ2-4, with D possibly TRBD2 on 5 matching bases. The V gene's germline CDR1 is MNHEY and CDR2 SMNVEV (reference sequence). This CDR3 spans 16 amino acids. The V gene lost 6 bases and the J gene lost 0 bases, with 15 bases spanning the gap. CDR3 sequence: CASSSLGKLAKNIQYF. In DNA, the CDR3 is TGTGCCAGCAGCTCACTAGGGAAATTAGCCAAAAACATTCAGTACTTC.

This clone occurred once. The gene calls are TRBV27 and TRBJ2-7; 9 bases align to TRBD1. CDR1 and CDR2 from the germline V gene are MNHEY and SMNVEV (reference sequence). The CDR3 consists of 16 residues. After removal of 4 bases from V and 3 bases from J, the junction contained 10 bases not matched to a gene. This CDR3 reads CASSSLQGAGLYEQYF. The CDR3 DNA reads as TGTGCCAGCAGTTCTTTACAGGGGGCAGGCCTCTACGAGCAGTACTTC.

CDR3 amino acids: CASSILSAGELFF. The CDR3 DNA sequence: TGCGCCAGCAGTATCCTATCGGCCGGGGAGCTGTTTTTT. This chain links TRBV10-1 with TRBJ2-2; D is unclear. V lost 5 bases and J lost 6, with 10 bases in between. This CDR3 contains 13 residues. The germline gives CDR1 WNHNN, CDR2 SYGVQD (reference sequence).

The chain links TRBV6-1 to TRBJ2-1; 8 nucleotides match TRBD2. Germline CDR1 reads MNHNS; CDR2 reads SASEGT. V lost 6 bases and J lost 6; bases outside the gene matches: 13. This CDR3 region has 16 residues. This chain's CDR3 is CASSERLATAGNEQFF. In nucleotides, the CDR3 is TGTGCCAGCAGCGAACGACTAGCGACGGCCGGCAATGAGCAGTTCTTC.

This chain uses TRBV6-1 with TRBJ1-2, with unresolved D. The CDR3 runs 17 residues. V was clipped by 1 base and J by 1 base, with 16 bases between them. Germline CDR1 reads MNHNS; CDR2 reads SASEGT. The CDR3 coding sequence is TGTGCCAGCAGTGAAGGTCCCGTGTTTAGACATAACTATGGCTACACCTTC. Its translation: CASSEGPVFRHNYGYTF.

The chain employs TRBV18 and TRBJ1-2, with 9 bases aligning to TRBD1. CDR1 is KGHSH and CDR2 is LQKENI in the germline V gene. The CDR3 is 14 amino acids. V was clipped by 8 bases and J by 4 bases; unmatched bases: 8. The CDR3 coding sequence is TGTGCCAGCCGGCCGGGACAGGGCTTCTATGGCTACACCTTC. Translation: CASRPGQGFYGYTF.

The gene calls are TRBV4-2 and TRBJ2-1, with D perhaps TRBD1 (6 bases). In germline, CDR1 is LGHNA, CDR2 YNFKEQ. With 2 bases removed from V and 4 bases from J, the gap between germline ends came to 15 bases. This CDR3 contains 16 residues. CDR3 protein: CASSQRYRENYNEQFF. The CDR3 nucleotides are TGTGCCAGCAGCCAACGTTACAGGGAGAATTACAATGAGCAGTTCTTC.

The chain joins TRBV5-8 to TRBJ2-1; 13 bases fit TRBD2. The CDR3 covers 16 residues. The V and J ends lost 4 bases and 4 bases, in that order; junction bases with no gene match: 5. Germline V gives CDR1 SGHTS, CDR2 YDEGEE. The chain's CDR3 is CASSAGTSGMYNEQFF. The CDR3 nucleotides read TGTGCCAGCAGCGCAGGGACTAGCGGGATGTACAATGAGCAGTTCTTC.

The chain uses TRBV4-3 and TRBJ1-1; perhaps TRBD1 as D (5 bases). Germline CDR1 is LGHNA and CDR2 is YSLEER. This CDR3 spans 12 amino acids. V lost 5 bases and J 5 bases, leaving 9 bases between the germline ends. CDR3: CASSERGTEAFF. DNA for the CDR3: TGCGCCAGCAGCGAAAGGGGTACTGAAGCTTTCTTT.

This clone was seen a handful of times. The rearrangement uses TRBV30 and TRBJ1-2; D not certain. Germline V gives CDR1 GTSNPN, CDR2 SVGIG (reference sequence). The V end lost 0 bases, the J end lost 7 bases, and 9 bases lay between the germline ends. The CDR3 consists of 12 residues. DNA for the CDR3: TGTGCCTGGAGTGTACCCCCTCGTGGCTACACCTTC. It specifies CAWSVPPRGYTF.

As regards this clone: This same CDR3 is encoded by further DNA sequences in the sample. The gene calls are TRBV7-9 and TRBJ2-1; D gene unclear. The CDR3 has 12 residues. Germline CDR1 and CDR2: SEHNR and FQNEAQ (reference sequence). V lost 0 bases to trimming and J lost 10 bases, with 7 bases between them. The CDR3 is CASSLASAEQFF. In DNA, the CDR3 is TGTGCCAGCAGCTTAGCGTCGGCAGAGCAGTTCTTC.

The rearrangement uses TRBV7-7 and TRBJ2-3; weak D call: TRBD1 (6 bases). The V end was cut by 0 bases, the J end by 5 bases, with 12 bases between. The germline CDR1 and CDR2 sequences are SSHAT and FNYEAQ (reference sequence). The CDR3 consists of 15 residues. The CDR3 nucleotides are TGTGCCAGCAGCTTAGCAACAGGGACCGTAGATACGCAGTATTTT. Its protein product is CASSLATGTVDTQYF.

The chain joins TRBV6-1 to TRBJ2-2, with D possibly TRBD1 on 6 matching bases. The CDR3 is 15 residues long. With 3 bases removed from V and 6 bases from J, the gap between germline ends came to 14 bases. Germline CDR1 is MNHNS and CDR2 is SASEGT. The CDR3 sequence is CASSDRGVGPGELFF. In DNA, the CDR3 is TGTGCCAGCAGTGACAGGGGTGTTGGTCCCGGGGAGCTGTTTTTT.

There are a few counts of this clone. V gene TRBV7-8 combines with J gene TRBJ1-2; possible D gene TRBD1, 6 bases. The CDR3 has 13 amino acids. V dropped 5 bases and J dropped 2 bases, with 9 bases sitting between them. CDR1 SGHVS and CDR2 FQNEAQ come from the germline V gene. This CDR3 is CASSPGVNYGYTF. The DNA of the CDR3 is TGTGCCAGCAGCCCAGGGGTGAACTATGGCTACACCTTC.

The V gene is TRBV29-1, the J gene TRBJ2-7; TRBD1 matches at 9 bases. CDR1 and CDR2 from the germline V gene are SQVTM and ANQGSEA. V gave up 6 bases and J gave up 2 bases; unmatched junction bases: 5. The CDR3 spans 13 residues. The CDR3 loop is CSVVTGGPYEQYF. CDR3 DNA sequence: TGCAGCGTCGTTACAGGGGGCCCCTACGAGCAGTACTTC.

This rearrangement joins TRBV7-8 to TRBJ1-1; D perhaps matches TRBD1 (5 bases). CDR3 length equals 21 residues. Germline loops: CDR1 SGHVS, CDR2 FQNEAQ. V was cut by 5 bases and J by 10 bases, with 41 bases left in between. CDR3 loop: CASSPATQISLTTQKWGLAFF. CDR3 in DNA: TGTGCCAGCAGCCCCGCAACTCAGATCTCCCTTACTACCCAGAAGTGGGGGTTAGCTTTCTTT.

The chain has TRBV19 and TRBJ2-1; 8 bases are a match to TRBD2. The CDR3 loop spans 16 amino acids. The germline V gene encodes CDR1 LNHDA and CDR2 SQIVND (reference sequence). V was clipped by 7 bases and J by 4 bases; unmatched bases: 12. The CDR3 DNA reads TGTGCCAGTACCCTCGTTAGCCGGGAGGGGTACAATGAGCAGTTCTTC. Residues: CASTLVSREGYNEQFF. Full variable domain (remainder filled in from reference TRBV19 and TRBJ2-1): DGGITQSPKYLFRKEGQNVTLSCEQNLNHDAMYWYRQDPGQGLRLIYYSQIVNDFQKGDIAEGYSVSREKKESFPLTVTSAQKNPTAFYLCASTLVSREGYNEQFFGPGTRLTVL.

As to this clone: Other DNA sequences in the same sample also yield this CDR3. DNA of the CDR3: TGTGCCAGCAGCCAACTTGGGGATACGCAGTATTTT. This codes for CASSQLGDTQYF. The chain is built from TRBV7-9 and TRBJ2-3; D is uncertain. Germline V gene data show CDR1 as SEHNR and CDR2 as FQNEAQ (reference sequence). The CDR3 runs to 12 residues. Deletions cut 5 bases from V and 6 bases from J, with 9 bases between. The full variable domain, rest sourced from reference TRBV7-9 and TRBJ2-3, is DTGVSQNPRHKITKRGQNVTFRCDPISEHNRLYWYRQTLGQGPEFLTYFQNEAQLEKSRLLSDRFSAERPKGSFSTLEIQRTEQGDSAMYLCASSQLGDTQYFGPGTRLTVL.

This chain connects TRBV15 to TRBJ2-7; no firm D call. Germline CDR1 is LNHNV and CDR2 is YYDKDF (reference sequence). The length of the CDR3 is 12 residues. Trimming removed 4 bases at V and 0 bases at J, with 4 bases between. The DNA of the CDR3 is TGTGCCACCAGCACCAACTCCTACGAGCAGTACTTC. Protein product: CATSTNSYEQYF.

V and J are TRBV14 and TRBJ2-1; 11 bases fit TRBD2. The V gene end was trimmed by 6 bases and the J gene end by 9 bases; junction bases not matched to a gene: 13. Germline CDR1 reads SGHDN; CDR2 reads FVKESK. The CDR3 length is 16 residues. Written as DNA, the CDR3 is TGTGCCAGCAGGGAAACCGCTAGCGGGAGGTCGAGTGAGCAGTTCTTC. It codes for CASRETASGRSSEQFF.